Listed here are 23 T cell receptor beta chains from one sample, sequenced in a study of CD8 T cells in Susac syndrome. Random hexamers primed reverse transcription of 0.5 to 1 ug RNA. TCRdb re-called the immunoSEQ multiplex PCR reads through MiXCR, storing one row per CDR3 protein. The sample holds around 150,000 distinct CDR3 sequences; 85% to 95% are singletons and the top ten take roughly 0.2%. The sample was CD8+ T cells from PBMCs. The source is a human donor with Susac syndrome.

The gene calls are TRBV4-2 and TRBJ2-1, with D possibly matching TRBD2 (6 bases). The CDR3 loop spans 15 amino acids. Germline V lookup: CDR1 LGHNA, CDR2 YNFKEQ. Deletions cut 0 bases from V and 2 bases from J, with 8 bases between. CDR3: CASSQDTGAYNEQFF. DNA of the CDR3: TGTGCCAGCAGCCAAGATACGGGGGCCTACAATGAGCAGTTCTTC.

The CDR3, as DNA: TGTGCCAGCAGCGTAGAGGTTAGCGGGAGCTCCTACGAGCAGTACTTC. This translates into CASSVEVSGSSYEQYF. The chain combines TRBV9 with TRBJ2-7, with 9 bases matching TRBD2. The CDR3 extends over 16 amino acids. The germline gives CDR1 SGDLS, CDR2 YYNGEE. V shed 0 bases and J 0 bases; nucleotides not matched to a gene: 4.

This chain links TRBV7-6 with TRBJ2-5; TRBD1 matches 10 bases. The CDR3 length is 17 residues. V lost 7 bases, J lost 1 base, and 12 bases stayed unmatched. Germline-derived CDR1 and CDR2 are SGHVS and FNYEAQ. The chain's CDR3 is CASTPRSGTGAQETQYF. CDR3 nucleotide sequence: TGTGCCAGCACACCACGTTCCGGGACAGGGGCCCAAGAGACCCAGTACTTC.

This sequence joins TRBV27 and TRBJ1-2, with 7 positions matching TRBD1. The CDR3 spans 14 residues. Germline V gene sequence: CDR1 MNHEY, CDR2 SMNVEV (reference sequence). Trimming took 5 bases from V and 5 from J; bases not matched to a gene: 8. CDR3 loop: CASSNRGSGYGYTF. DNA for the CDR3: TGTGCCAGCAGTAACAGGGGTTCAGGTTATGGCTACACCTTC.

In DNA, the CDR3 is TGTGCCAGCAGCACGTCTGGGAACACTGAAGCTTTCTTT. As protein: CASSTSGNTEAFF. The rearrangement links TRBV13 to TRBJ1-1; no firm D call. Germline loops: CDR1 PRHDT, CDR2 FYEKMQ (reference sequence). V dropped 5 bases and J dropped 1 base, with 8 bases sitting between them. The CDR3 covers 13 residues.

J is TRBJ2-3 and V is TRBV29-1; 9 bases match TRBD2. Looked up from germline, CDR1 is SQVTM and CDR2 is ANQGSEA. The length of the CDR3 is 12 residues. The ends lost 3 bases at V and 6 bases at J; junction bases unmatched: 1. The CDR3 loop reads CSVEAGGDTQYF. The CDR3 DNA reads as TGCAGCGTTGAGGCGGGGGGGGATACGCAGTATTTT.

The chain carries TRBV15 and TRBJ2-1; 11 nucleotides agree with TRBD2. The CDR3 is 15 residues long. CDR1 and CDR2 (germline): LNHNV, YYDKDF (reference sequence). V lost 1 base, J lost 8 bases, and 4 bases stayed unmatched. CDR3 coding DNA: TGTGCCACCAGCAGAGTACTAGCGGGAGATTATGAGCAGTTCTTC. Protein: CATSRVLAGDYEQFF.

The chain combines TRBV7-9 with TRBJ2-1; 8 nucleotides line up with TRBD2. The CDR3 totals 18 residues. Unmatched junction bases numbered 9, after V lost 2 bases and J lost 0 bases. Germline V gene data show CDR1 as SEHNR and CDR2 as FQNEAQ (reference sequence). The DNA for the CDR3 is TGTGCCAGCAGCTTATCAGGGCTAGCGGGCTACTCCTACAATGAGCAGTTCTTC. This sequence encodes CASSLSGLAGYSYNEQFF.

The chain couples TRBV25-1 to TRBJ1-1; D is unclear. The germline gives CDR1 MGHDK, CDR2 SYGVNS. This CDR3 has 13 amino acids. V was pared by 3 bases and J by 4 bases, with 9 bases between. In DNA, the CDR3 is TGTGCCAGCAGTGAGGAGGGATTCACTGAAGCTTTCTTT. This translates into CASSEEGFTEAFF.

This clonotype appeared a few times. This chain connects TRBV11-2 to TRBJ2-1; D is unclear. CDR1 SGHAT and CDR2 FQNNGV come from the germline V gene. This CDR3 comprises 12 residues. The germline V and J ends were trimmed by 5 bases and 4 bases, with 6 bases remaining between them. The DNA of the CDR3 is TGTGCCAGCAGCCCTACTTACAATGAGCAGTTCTTC. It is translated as CASSPTYNEQFF.

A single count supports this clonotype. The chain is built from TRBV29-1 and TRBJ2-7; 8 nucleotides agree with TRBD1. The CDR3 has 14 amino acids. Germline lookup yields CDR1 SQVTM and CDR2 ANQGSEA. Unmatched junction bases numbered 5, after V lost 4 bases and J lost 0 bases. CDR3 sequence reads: CSVAGQESSYEQYF. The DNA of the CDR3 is TGCAGCGTTGCGGGACAGGAGAGCTCCTACGAGCAGTACTTC.

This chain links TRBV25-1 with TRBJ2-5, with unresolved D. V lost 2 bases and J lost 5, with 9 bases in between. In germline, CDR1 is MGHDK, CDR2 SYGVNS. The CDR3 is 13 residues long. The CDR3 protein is CASSEGPRETQYF. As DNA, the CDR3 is TGTGCCAGCAGTGAAGGTCCCCGGGAGACCCAGTACTTC.

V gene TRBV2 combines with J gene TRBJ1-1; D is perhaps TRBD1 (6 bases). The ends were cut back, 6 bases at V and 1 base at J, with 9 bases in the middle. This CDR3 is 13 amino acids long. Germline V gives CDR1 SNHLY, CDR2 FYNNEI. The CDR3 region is CASRRTENTEAFF. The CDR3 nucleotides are TGTGCCAGCAGGAGGACAGAGAACACTGAAGCTTTCTTT.

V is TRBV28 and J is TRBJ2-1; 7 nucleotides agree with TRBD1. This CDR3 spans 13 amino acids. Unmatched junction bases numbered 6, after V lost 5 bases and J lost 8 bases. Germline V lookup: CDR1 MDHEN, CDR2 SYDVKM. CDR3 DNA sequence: TGTGCCAGCAGTCCAGTAGGGGGCCATGAGCAGTTCTTC. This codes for CASSPVGGHEQFF.

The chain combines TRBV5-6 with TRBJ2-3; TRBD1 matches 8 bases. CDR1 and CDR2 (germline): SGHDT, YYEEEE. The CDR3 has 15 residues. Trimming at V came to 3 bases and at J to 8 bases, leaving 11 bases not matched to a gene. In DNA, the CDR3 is TGTGCCAGCAGCTCCCTGACAGGGGTCGGTGGTACGCAGTATTTT. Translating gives CASSSLTGVGGTQYF.

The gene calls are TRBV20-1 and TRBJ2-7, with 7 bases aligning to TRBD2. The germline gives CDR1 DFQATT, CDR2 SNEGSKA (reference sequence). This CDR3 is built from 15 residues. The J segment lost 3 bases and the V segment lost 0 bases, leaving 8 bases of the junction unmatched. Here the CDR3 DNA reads TGCAGTGCTAGAGAAGGGACTAACCTCAACTACGAGCAGTACTTC. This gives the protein CSAREGTNLNYEQYF.

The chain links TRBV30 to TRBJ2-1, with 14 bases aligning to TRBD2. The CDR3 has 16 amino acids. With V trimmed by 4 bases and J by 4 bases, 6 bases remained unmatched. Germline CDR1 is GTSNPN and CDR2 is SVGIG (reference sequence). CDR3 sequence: CAWTGLAGEVYNEQFF. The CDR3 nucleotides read TGTGCCTGGACGGGACTAGCGGGAGAGGTTTACAATGAGCAGTTCTTC. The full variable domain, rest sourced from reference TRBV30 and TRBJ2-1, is SQTIHQWPATLVQPVGSPLSLECTVEGTSNPNLYWYRQAAGRGLQLLFYSVGIGQISSEVPQNLSASRPQDRQFILSSKKLLLSDSGFYLCAWTGLAGEVYNEQFFGPGTRLTVL.

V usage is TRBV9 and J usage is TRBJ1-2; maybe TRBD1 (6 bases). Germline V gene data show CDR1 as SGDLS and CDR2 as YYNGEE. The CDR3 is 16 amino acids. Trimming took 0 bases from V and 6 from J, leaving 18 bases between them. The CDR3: CASSVGGGPQVDGYTF. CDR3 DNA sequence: TGTGCCAGCAGCGTAGGAGGGGGGCCCCAGGTCGATGGCTACACCTTC.

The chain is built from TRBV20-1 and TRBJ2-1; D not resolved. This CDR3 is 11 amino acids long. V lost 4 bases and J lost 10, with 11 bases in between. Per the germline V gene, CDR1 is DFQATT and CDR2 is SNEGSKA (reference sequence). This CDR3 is CSATVLGEQFF. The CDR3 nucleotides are TGCAGTGCTACCGTCCTGGGCGAGCAGTTCTTC.

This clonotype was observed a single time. As DNA, the CDR3 is TGTGCCAGCAGCCGCGGACCCCAAGAGACCCAGTACTTC. Its protein product is CASSRGPQETQYF. This chain connects TRBV27 to TRBJ2-5; the D is unclear. This CDR3 comprises 13 residues. Trimming shortened V by 6 bases and J by 1 base, and 9 bases separated the two germline ends. From germline, CDR1 is MNHEY and CDR2 SMNVEV (reference sequence).

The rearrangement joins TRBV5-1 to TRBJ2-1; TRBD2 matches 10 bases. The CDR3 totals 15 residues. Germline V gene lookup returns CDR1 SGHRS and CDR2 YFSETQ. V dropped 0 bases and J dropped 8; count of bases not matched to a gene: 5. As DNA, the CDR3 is TGCGCCAGCAGCTTGGGGACTAGCGGACTGGATGAGCAGTTCTTC. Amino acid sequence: CASSLGTSGLDEQFF.

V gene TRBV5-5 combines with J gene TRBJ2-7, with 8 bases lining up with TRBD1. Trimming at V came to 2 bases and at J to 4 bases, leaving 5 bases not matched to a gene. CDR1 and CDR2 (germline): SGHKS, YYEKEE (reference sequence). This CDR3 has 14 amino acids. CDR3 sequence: CASSLIGQGYEQYF. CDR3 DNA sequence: TGTGCCAGCAGCTTAATCGGACAGGGATACGAGCAGTACTTC.

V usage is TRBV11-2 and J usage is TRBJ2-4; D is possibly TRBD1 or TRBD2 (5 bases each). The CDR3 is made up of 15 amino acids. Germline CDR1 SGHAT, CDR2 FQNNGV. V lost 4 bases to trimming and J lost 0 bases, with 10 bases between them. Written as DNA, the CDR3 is TGTGCCAGCAGCTCGGGACCGCAAGCCAAAAACATTCAGTACTTC. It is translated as CASSSGPQAKNIQYF.